One and the same sample provided the 2 T cell receptor beta chains below, sequenced in a study of metastatic and nonmetastatic thyroid tumors. TCRdb re-called clones via MiXCR from the PCR reads. The sample has approximately 42,000 clones, approximately 24% seen once; the top ten hold 13% to 15%. No patient received treatment before thyroid surgery. Sequencing was done on a sample of tumor tissue. These receptors were collected from a female donor with papillary thyroid cancer or a benign thyroid nodule (not recorded which). Some clones in this sample may be carry-over from other donors' samples.

This chain connects TRBV13 to TRBJ2-3, with D perhaps assigned TRBD1 or TRBD2 (5 bases each). This CDR3 region has 16 residues. The germline gives CDR1 PRHDT, CDR2 FYEKMQ (reference sequence). Trimming pared 2 bases from V and 6 bases from J, leaving 18 bases between. In DNA, the CDR3 is TGTGCCAGCAGCTTATTTCGGGGACCCAGCGATGATACGCAGTATTTT. Encoded protein: CASSLFRGPSDDTQYF.

The chain combines TRBV5-1 with TRBJ2-6; maybe TRBD2 (5 bases). The germline V and J ends were trimmed by 0 bases and 2 bases, with 21 bases remaining between them. Germline V gene sequence: CDR1 SGHRS, CDR2 YFSETQ. This CDR3 region has 20 residues. CDR3 nucleotide sequence: TGCGCCAGCAGCTTGGGAGAGGGCAGGACCATTGGCCCTGGGGCCAACGTCCTGACTTTC. Its protein is CASSLGEGRTIGPGANVLTF. Full variable domain (outside the CDR3, taken from reference TRBV5-1 and TRBJ2-6): KAGVTQTPRYLIKTRGQQVTLSCSPISGHRSVSWYQQTPGQGLQFLFEYFSETQRNKGNFPGRFSGRQFSNSRSEMNVSTLELGDSALYLCASSLGEGRTIGPGANVLTFGAGSRLTVL.